The sample holds a few counts of the clone carrying this T cell receptor beta chain. Its target is unknown. V gave up 4 bases and J gave up 0 bases, with 7 bases separating them. This CDR3 has 13 amino acids. Germline loops: CDR1 WNHNN, CDR2 SYGVQD (reference sequence). The data stem from a study of PD-1 blockade in mismatch repair-deficient tumors. Study overall: Patients had 12 to 13 mismatch repair-deficient cancer types and were previously treated and progressing.

Assay: immunoSEQ multiplex PCR; the TCRdb copy retains only in-frame clones and omits some. The repertoire has about 79,000 clones, around 80% of them found once; the top ten carry roughly 6%. Study-level points and caveats: Tumor-resident clones, often absent from pretreatment blood, expanded after pembrolizumab and then contracted.

The chain recombines TRBV10-1 with TRBJ2-7; D tentatively reads TRBD1 or TRBD2 (5 bases each). Sample: peripheral blood, taken 44 weeks after starting pembrolizumab. This receptor was taken from an adult with mismatch repair-deficient cancer. The CDR3 coding sequence is TGCGCCAGCAGTGCAGGGAGCTCCTACGAGCAGTACTTC. Its protein product is CASSAGSSYEQYF.